The rows below give T cell receptor beta chains drawn from one sample of a study of blood T cell repertoires in COVID-19. Profiling relied on immunoSEQ multiplex PCR, and the TCRdb table lists in-frame clones only, not all of them. The sample records about 30,000 clones, roughly nine tenths being singletons. Sample: peripheral blood. The receptors stem from a man older than 75 with acute or convalescent COVID-19. CDR3s include the opening cysteine and the closing phenylalanine or tryptophan. D genes are given only for firm matches. Expanded clones are given a class, and other clones once, few, many or no size at all.

D	V	J	size	CDR3	DNA
-	TRBV3-1/TRBV3-2	TRBJ2-7	-	CASSQGRGPPYEQYF	TGTGCCAGCAGCCAGGGGCGGGGGCCCCCCTACGAGCAGTACTTC
TRBD2	TRBV5-1	TRBJ2-4	-	CASSRLAGGPRDIQYF	TGCGCCAGCAGCCGACTAGCGGGGGGGCCCCGGGACATTCAGTACTTC
TRBD1	TRBV7-7	TRBJ2-5	-	CASSSHGTGETQYF	TGTGCCAGCAGCTCGCACGGGACAGGGGAGACCCAGTACTTC
-	TRBV5-4	TRBJ1-4	-	CASSLTAGGEKLFF	TGTGCCAGCAGCTTGACGGCAGGCGGGGAAAAACTGTTTTTT
-	TRBV21-1	TRBJ1-2	-	CASSKDVRQSRIWCYTF	TGTGCCAGCAGCAAAGATGTTCGACAGTCCAGAATCTGGTGCTACACCTTC
-	TRBV12-3/TRBV12-4	TRBJ1-1	-	CASSFGQNTEAFF	TGTGCCAGCAGTTTTGGGCAGAACACTGAAGCTTTCTTT
TRBD1	TRBV5-5	TRBJ1-2	-	CASSLIQGSYGYTF	TGTGCCAGCAGCTTAATACAGGGGAGCTATGGCTACACCTTC
-	TRBV15	TRBJ1-3	-	CATSRDLGAGNTIYF	TGTGCCACCAGCAGAGATTTGGGGGCCGGAAACACCATATATTTT
-	TRBV19	TRBJ2-2	few	CASTLRGYTGELFF	TGTGCCAGTACCCTAAGGGGGTACACCGGGGAGCTGTTTTTT
TRBD2	TRBV2	TRBJ2-5	-	CASSEMGLAGETQYF	TGTGCCAGCAGTGAAATGGGACTAGCGGGGGAGACCCAGTACTTC
-	TRBV18	TRBJ1-3	-	CASGGGEAGNTIYF	TGTGCCAGTGGAGGCGGGGAGGCCGGAAACACCATATATTTT
TRBD1	TRBV11-2	TRBJ2-2	-	CASSFRVTGTGELFF	TGTGCCAGCAGCTTCCGAGTGACAGGGACCGGGGAGCTGTTTTTT
-	TRBV5-4	TRBJ1-3	-	CASSLGAAISGNTIYF	TGTGCCAGCAGCTTGGGGGCAGCTATCTCTGGAAACACCATATATTTT
TRBD1	TRBV6-5	TRBJ1-1	-	CASSLRTGLAFF	TGTGCCAGCAGCCTCAGGACAGGGTTAGCTTTCTTT
-	TRBV6-5	TRBJ2-7	-	CASSPRTEGREQYF	TGTGCCAGCAGCCCAAGGACAGAGGGACGCGAGCAGTACTTC
TRBD1	TRBV5-1	TRBJ2-5	-	CASSLKWTGAKETQYF	TGCGCCAGCAGCCTAAAATGGACAGGGGCAAAAGAGACCCAGTACTTC
-	TRBV12-3/TRBV12-4	TRBJ1-6	once	CASSPGPHSPLHF	TGTGCCAGCAGTCCAGGGCCTCATTCACCCCTCCACTTT
-	TRBV19	TRBJ1-1	-	CASSIGGVDTEAFF	TGTGCCAGTAGTATAGGCGGGGTGGACACTGAAGCTTTCTTT
TRBD1	TRBV6-2/TRBV6-3	TRBJ2-3	-	CASSSGGQGTDTQYF	TGTGCCAGCAGTTCGGGAGGACAGGGGACAGATACGCAGTATTTT
TRBD1	TRBV28	TRBJ1-5	-	CASSLRQGGSNQPQHF	TGTGCCAGCAGTTTAAGACAGGGGGGTAGCAATCAGCCCCAGCATTTT
TRBD1	TRBV13	TRBJ2-5	once	CASSERDRAGETQYF	TGTGCCAGCAGCGAACGGGACAGGGCAGGGGAGACCCAGTACTTC
TRBD2	TRBV4-2	TRBJ2-3	-	CASSQRGTSGGRGTDTQYF	TGTGCCAGCAGCCAACGGGGGACTAGCGGGGGAAGGGGCACAGATACGCAGTATTTT
-	TRBV19	TRBJ1-2	-	CASSPRPGMARLYGYTF	TGTGCCAGTAGTCCCCGGCCAGGGATGGCCCGGCTCTATGGCTACACCTTC
-	TRBV7-9	TRBJ2-3	-	CASSFRQVTDTQYF	TGTGCCAGCAGCTTTAGACAGGTCACAGATACGCAGTATTTT
-	TRBV3-1/TRBV3-2	TRBJ2-2	once	CASSLQGTTTGELFF	TGTGCCAGCAGCTTACAGGGTACGACCACCGGGGAGCTGTTTTTT
TRBD2	TRBV11-3	TRBJ2-5	-	CASSPGGGGKETQYF	TGTGCCAGCAGCCCGGGGGGCGGGGGGAAAGAGACCCAGTACTTC
-	TRBV21-1	TRBJ2-7	-	CAGSRTGGGYEQYF	TGTGCCGGGTCGCGGACAGGGGGCGGCTACGAGCAGTACTTC
TRBD1	TRBV2	TRBJ1-3	-	CASSITGGSGNTIYF	TGTGCCAGCAGTATTACAGGGGGCTCTGGAAACACCATATATTTT
TRBD1	TRBV2	TRBJ2-7	-	CASSWGGTGSEQYF	TGTGCCAGCAGTTGGGGCGGGACAGGGAGCGAGCAGTACTTC
TRBD1	TRBV6-2/TRBV6-3	TRBJ1-5	few	CASSSDRNNQPQHF	TGTGCCAGCAGTTCGGACAGGAACAATCAGCCCCAGCATTTT
TRBD1	TRBV4-2	TRBJ1-3	-	CASSTRQGRDSGNTIYF	TGTGCCAGCAGCACACGACAGGGAAGGGACTCTGGAAACACCATATATTTT
-	TRBV11-2	TRBJ1-4	once	CASSLQGSIEKLFF	TGTGCCAGCAGCTTGCAGGGTTCAATTGAAAAACTGTTTTTT
TRBD1	TRBV6-5	TRBJ2-7	-	CASSRTGSEQYF	TGTGCCAGCAGTAGGACAGGGAGCGAGCAGTACTTC
-	TRBV5-6	TRBJ2-3	-	CASSRGGPTDTQYF	TGTGCCAGCAGTAGGGGGGGTCCCACAGATACGCAGTATTTT
TRBD1	TRBV7-9	TRBJ2-1	-	CASSSGQGLTSNNNEQFF	TGTGCCAGCAGCTCGGGACAGGGTCTCACTAGCAATAACAATGAGCAGTTCTTC
TRBD2	TRBV19	TRBJ2-1	-	CASSSGVAGSRQFF	TGTGCCAGTAGTTCCGGGGTAGCGGGGTCTCGACAGTTCTTC
TRBD2	TRBV7-2	TRBJ2-1	-	CASSPMGLAGSYNEQFF	TGTGCCAGCAGTCCCATGGGGCTAGCGGGCTCCTACAATGAGCAGTTCTTC
TRBD2	TRBV4-1	TRBJ2-5	-	CASSRGPASGYQETQYF	TGCGCCAGCAGCCGAGGCCCAGCTAGCGGGTACCAAGAGACCCAGTACTTC
TRBD1	TRBV18	TRBJ1-2	-	CASSLDRAGYTF	TGTGCCAGCTCACTCGACAGGGCTGGCTACACCTTC
-	TRBV19	TRBJ1-5	-	CASLSKGMEIYSNQPQHF	TGTGCCAGCCTCTCAAAGGGGATGGAGATTTATAGCAATCAGCCCCAGCATTTT
-	TRBV19	TRBJ2-3	-	CASGQSGTDTQYF	TGTGCCTCGGGACAATCGGGCACAGATACGCAGTATTTT
-	TRBV2	TRBJ2-3	once	CASRGPGRGDTQYF	TGTGCCAGCAGGGGGCCGGGCCGTGGGGATACGCAGTATTTT
-	TRBV3-1/TRBV3-2	TRBJ1-5	-	CASSQQINQPQHF	TGTGCCAGCAGCCAACAGATTAATCAGCCCCAGCATTTT
TRBD1	TRBV5-8	TRBJ2-5	-	CASSQGWGQHQETQYF	TGTGCCAGCAGCCAGGGGTGGGGACAGCACCAAGAGACCCAGTACTTC
TRBD2	TRBV19	TRBJ2-7	once	CASSIGRGLGEQYF	TGTGCCAGTAGTATAGGCAGGGGACTAGGGGAGCAGTACTTC
-	TRBV27	TRBJ1-5	-	CASSLVRGSNQPQHF	TGTGCCAGCAGTTTAGTCAGGGGCAGCAATCAGCCCCAGCATTTT
TRBD1	TRBV5-1	TRBJ2-1	-	CASSRRTGGSYNEQFF	TGCGCCAGCAGCAGGAGGACAGGGGGTTCCTACAATGAGCAGTTCTTC